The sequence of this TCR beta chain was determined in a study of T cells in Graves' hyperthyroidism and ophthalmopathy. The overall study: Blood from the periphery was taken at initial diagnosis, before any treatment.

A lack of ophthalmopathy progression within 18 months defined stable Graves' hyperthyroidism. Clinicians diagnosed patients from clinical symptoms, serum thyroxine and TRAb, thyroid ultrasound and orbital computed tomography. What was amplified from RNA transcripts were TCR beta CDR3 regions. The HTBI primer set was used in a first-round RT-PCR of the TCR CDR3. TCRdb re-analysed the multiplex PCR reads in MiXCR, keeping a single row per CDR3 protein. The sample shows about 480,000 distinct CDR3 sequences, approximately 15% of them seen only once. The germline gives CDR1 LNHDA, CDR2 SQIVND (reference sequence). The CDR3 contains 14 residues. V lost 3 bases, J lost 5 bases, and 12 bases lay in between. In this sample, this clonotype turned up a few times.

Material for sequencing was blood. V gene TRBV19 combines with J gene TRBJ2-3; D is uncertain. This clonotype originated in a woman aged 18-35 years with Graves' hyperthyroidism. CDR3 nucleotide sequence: TGTGCCAGTAGTATCTCCCCGGGCCGAGATACGCAGTATTTT. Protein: CASSISPGRDTQYF. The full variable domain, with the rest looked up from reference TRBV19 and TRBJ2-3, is DGGITQSPKYLFRKEGQNVTLSCEQNLNHDAMYWYRQDPGQGLRLIYYSQIVNDFQKGDIAEGYSVSREKKESFPLTVTSAQKNPTAFYLCASSISPGRDTQYFGPGTRLTVL.